The 5 T cell receptor beta chains below were found in one sample sequenced in a study of T cell changes during pregnancy in multiple sclerosis. Clones were read by immunoSEQ multiplex PCR, and TCRdb kept only the in-frame ones, dropping some. The sample lists fewer than 70,000 clones, approximately 91% occurring once. The sequenced sample was peripheral blood, obtained in the third trimester of pregnancy. The source is a female donor with multiple sclerosis, enrolled in a pregnancy study.

This sequence joins TRBV6-5 and TRBJ1-2; the D is unclear. Trimming left V 6 bases short and J 4 bases short, with 15 bases between. There are 14 residues in the CDR3. The V gene's germline CDR1 is MNHEY and CDR2 SVGAGI. CDR3 nucleotides: TGTGCCAGCAGCCGTAGTCGTTCTGGCTATGGCTACACCTTC. Its protein product is CASSRSRSGYGYTF.

The chain links TRBV6-6 to TRBJ2-3; maybe TRBD2 (7 bases). This CDR3 has 15 residues. Trimming left V 0 bases short and J 9 bases short, with 16 bases between. Germline V lookup: CDR1 MNHNY, CDR2 SVGAGI (reference sequence). CDR3 in amino acids: CASSYSVGGPMTQYF. CDR3 nucleotide sequence: TGTGCCAGCAGTTACTCGGTGGGGGGGCCTATGACGCAGTATTTT.

On this clone: The junction differs from germline at one of its ends, possibly a read error. The V call is TRBV7-3, the J call TRBJ1-1, with D tentatively TRBD1 (5 bases). This CDR3 region has 13 residues. Germline V gives CDR1 SGHTA, CDR2 FQGTGA. This CDR3 reads CASSLGGNSEAFF. In DNA, the CDR3 is TGTGCCAGCAGCTTGGGGGGGAACTCTGAAGCTTTCTTT.

The chain is built from TRBV25-1 and TRBJ1-1, with 9 bases that match TRBD1. Trimming removed 7 bases from V and 5 bases from J; junction bases left unmatched: 8. Per the germline V gene, CDR1 is MGHDK and CDR2 is SYGVNS. The CDR3 contains 14 residues. DNA of the CDR3: TGTGCCAGCACCCCAGACAGGGGGAGGACTGAAGCTTTCTTT. This codes for CASTPDRGRTEAFF.

This chain connects TRBV6-5 to TRBJ2-1, with 10 bases aligning to TRBD2. CDR1 MNHEY and CDR2 SVGAGI come from the germline V gene. CDR3 size: 16 residues. V lost 0 bases and J lost 10; bases outside the gene matches: 9. CDR3 DNA: TGTGCCAGCAGTTACTCGAGTACTAGCGGGGTCGGAGAGCAGTTCTTC. It codes for CASSYSSTSGVGEQFF.